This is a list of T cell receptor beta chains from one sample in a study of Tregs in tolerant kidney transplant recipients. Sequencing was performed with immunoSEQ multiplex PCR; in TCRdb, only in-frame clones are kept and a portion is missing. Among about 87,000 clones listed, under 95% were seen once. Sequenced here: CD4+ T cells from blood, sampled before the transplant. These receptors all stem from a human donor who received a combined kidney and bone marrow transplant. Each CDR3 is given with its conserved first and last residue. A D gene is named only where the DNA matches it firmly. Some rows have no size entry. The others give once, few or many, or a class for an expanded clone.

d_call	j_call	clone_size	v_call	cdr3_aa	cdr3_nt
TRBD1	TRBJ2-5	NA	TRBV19	CASSIGLGWQGARETQYF	TGTGCCAGTAGTATAGGACTGGGATGGCAGGGGGCGCGGGAGACCCAGTACTTC
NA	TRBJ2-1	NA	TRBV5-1	CASSLVGAGSSYNEQFF	TGCGCCAGCAGCTTGGTAGGGGCCGGAAGCTCCTACAATGAGCAGTTCTTC
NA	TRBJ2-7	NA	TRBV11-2	CASSLGAYEQYF	TGTGCCAGCAGCTTAGGGGCTTACGAGCAGTACTTC
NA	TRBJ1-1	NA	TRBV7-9	CASSFFGANTEAFF	TGTGCCAGCAGCTTTTTCGGAGCGAACACTGAAGCTTTCTTT
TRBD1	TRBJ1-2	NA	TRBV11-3	CASSLEGQGHGYTF	TGTGCCAGCAGCTTAGAGGGACAGGGCCATGGCTACACCTTC
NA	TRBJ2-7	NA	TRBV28	CASSLMSGRPDRKQYF	TGTGCCAGCAGTTTAATGTCGGGACGCCCCGACAGGAAGCAGTACTTC
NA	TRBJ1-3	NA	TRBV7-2	CASSLRYGDSGNTIYF	TGTGCCAGCAGCTTAAGATATGGAGACTCTGGAAACACCATATATTTT
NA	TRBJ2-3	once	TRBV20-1	CSGSPGGTQYF	TGCAGTGGGAGCCCGGGTGGTACGCAGTATTTT
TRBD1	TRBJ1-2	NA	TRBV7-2	CASSLGLGQGKGYGYTF	TGTGCCAGCAGCTTAGGGCTGGGACAGGGGAAAGGCTATGGCTACACCTTC
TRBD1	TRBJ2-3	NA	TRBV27	CASSFQDRGADTQYF	TGTGCCAGCAGTTTCCAGGACAGGGGCGCAGATACGCAGTATTTT
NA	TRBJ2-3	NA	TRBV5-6	CASSLEGGDTQYF	TGTGCCAGCAGCTTAGAAGGGGGAGATACGCAGTATTTT
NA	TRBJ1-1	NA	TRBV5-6	CASSQERDTEAFF	TGTGCCAGCAGCCAGGAGAGGGACACTGAAGCTTTCTTT
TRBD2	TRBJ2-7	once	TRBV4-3	CASSQDLGEGLYEQYF	TGCGCCAGCAGCCAAGATCTGGGGGAGGGCCTATACGAGCAGTACTTC
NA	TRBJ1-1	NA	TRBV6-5	CASRRQVNTEAFF	TGTGCCAGCAGGCGTCAGGTGAACACTGAAGCTTTCTTT
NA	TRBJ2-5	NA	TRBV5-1	CASSRTEVETQYF	TGCGCCAGCAGCAGGACAGAAGTAGAGACCCAGTACTTC
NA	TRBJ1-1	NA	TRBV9	CASSVAGHGNTEAFF	TGTGCCAGCAGCGTAGCGGGACATGGAAACACTGAAGCTTTCTTT
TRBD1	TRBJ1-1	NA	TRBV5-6	CASSFRDRVNTEAFF	TGTGCCAGCAGCTTCCGGGACAGGGTGAACACTGAAGCTTTCTTT
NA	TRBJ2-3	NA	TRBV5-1	CASSPPFARGTDTQYF	TGCGCCAGCAGCCCGCCGTTTGCTCGCGGCACAGATACGCAGTATTTT
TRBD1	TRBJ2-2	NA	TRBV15	CATSGDRVLPNTGELFF	TGTGCCACCAGCGGGGACAGGGTATTACCGAACACCGGGGAGCTGTTTTTT
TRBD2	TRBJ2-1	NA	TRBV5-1	CASSLKRGLAGGGNEQFF	TGCGCCAGCAGCCTGAAGCGTGGACTAGCCGGAGGGGGAAATGAGCAGTTCTTC
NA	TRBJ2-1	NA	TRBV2	CASGLGGVGKQFF	TGTGCCAGCGGCCTCGGGGGAGTTGGTAAGCAGTTCTTC
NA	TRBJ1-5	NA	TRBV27	CASKEGGYSNQPQHF	TGTGCCAGCAAAGAGGGGGGGTATAGCAATCAGCCCCAGCATTTT
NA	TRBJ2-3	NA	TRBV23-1	CASLTGEGNTDTQYF	TGCGCCAGCCTCACGGGTGAGGGAAACACAGATACGCAGTATTTT
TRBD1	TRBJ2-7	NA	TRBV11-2	CASSFTGGETYEQYF	TGTGCCAGCAGCTTTACAGGGGGCGAAACCTACGAGCAGTACTTC
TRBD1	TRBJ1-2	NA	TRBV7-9	CASSLFGSRTGYGYTF	TGTGCCAGCAGCTTATTCGGCTCACGGACAGGGTATGGCTACACCTTC
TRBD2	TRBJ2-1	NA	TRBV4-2	CASSRREGNEQFF	TGTGCCAGCAGTCGGCGGGAGGGGAATGAGCAGTTCTTC
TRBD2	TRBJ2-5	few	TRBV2	CASRGTSGVLSETQYF	TGTGCCAGCAGGGGGACTAGCGGGGTATTATCGGAGACCCAGTACTTC
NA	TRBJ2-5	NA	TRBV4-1	CASSQVGQSDRKTQYF	TGCGCCAGCAGCCAAGTAGGACAGTCGGACAGAAAGACCCAGTACTTC
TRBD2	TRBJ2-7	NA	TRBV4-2	CASSQDPSGGAYEQYF	TGTGCCAGCAGCCAAGATCCCAGCGGGGGGGCCTACGAGCAGTACTTC
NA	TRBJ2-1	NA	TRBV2	CASNAASRDYNEQFF	TGTGCCAGCAATGCCGCATCGAGAGACTACAATGAGCAGTTCTTC